The text below deals with one TCR beta chain. Primers included in the PCR were 60 Vbeta and 13 Jbeta primers. Libraries were prepared by immunoSEQ multiplex PCR; TCRdb keeps only in-frame clonotypes and omits some of them. The table includes 150,000 to 200,000 clones, about 79% detected once. The sample is drawn from a study of cytomegalovirus exposure and HLA in healthy donors. CDR3 length: 10 amino acids. Germline CDR1 reads SQVTM; CDR2 reads ANQGSEA. V was trimmed by 4 bases and J by 11 bases, leaving 11 bases between them. This sequence originates from a man between 18 and 29 years old in good health and CMV-seronegative. The V gene is TRBV29-1, the J gene TRBJ1-1; D call uncertain. The sample consisted of PBMCs. The CDR3 region is CSVVENRAFF. CDR3 DNA sequence: TGCAGCGTTGTGGAGAACCGGGCTTTCTTT.